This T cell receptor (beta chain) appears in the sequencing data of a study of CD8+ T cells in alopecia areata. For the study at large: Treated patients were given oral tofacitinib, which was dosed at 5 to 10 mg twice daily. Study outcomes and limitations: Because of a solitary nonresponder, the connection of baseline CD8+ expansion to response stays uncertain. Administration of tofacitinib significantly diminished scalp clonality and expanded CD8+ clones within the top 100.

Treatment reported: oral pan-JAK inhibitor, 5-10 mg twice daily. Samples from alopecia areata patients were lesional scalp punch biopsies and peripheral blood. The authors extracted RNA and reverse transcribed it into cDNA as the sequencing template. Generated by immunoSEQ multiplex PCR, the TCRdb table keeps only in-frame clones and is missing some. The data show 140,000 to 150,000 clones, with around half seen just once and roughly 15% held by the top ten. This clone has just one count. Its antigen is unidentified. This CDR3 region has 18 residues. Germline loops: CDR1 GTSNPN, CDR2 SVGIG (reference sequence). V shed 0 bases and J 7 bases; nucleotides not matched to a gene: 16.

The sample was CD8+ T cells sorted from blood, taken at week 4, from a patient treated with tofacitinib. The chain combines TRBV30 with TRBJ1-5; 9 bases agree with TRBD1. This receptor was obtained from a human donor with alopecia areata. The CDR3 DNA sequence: TGTGCCTGGAGTGTACAGCGGGGGGACAGGGTATTCGGGCAGCCCCAGCATTTT. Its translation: CAWSVQRGDRVFGQPQHF. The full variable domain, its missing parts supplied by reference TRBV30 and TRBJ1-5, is SQTIHQWPATLVQPVGSPLSLECTVEGTSNPNLYWYRQAAGRGLQLLFYSVGIGQISSEVPQNLSASRPQDRQFILSSKKLLLSDSGFYLCAWSVQRGDRVFGQPQHFGDGTRLSIL.